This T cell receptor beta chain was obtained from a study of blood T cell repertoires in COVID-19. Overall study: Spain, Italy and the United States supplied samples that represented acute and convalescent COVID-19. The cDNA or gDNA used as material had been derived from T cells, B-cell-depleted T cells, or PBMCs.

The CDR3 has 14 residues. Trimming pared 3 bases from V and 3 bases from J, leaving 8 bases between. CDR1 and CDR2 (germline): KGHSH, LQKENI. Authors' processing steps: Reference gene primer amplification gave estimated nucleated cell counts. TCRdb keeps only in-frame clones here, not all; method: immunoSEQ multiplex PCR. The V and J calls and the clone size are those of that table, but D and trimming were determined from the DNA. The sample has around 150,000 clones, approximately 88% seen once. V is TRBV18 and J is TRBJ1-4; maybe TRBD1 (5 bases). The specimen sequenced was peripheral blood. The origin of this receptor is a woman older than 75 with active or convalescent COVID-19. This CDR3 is CASSPTAANEKLFF. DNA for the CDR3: TGTGCCAGCTCACCGACAGCAGCTAATGAAAAACTGTTTTTT.